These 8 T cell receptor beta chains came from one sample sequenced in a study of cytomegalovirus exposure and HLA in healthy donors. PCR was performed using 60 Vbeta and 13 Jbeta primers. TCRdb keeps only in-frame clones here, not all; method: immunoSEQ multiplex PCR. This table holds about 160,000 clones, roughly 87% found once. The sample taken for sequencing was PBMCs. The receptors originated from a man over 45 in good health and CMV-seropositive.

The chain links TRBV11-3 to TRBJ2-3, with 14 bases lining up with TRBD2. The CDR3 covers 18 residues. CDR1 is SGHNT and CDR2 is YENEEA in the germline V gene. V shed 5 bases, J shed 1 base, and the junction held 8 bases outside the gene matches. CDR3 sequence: CASSPRLAGGLGTDTQYF. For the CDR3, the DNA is TGTGCCAGCAGCCCGAGACTAGCGGGGGGGCTGGGCACAGATACGCAGTATTTT.

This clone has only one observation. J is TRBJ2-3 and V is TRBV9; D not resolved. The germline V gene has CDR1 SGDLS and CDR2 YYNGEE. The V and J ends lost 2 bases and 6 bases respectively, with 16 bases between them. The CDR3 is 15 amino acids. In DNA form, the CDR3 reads TGTGCCAGCAGCGTCTCCCCCGCCACCGGTGATACGCAGTATTTT. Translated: CASSVSPATGDTQYF.

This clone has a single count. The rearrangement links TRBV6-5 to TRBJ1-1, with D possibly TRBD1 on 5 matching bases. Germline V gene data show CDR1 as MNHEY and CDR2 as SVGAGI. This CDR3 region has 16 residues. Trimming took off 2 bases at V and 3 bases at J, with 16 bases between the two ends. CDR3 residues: CASSYNGGSGHTEAFF. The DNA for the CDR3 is TGTGCCAGCAGTTACAACGGGGGGTCAGGGCACACTGAAGCTTTCTTT.

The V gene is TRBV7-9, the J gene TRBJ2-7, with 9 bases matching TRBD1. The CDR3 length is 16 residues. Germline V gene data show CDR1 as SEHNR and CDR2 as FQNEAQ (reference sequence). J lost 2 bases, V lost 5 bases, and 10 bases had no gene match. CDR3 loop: CASSPPGQGSPYEQYF. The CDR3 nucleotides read TGTGCCAGCAGCCCACCCGGACAGGGGAGTCCCTACGAGCAGTACTTC.

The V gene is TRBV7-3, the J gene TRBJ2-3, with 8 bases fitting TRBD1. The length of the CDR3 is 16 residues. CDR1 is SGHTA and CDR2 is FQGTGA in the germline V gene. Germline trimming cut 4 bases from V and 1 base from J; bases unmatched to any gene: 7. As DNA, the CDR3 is TGTGCCAGCAGCTCAACGACAGGGGCTGGCACAGATACGCAGTATTTT. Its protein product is CASSSTTGAGTDTQYF.

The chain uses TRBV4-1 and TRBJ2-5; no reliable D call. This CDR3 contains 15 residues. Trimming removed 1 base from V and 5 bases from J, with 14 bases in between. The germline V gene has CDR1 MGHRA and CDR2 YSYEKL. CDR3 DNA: TGCGCCAGCAGCCAAGTGGAGATAGGAGAGGAGACCCAGTACTTC. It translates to CASSQVEIGEETQYF.

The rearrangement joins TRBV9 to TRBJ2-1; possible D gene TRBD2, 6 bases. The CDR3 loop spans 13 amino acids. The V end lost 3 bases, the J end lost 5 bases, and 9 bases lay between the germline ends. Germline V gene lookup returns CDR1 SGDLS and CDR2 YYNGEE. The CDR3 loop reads CASSEGLNNEQFF. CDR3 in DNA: TGTGCCAGCAGCGAGGGACTGAACAATGAGCAGTTCTTC.

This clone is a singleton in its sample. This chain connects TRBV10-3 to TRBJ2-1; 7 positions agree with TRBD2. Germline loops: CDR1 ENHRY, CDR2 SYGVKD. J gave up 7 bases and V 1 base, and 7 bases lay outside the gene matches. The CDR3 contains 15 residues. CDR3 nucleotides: TGTGCCATCAGTGAGTGGGCGGGAGAAGCGAATGAGCAGTTCTTC. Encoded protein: CAISEWAGEANEQFF.